These T cell receptor beta chains were read from a single sample in a study of metastatic and nonmetastatic thyroid tumors. TCRdb re-called the PCR reads with MiXCR. Of fewer than 40,000 clones in the sample, 16% were seen once. Specimen: blood. The receptors derive from a female donor with papillary thyroid cancer or a benign thyroid nodule (not recorded which). Some clones in this sample may be carry-over from other donors' samples. Each CDR3 is given with its conserved first and last residue. Fields, in order: V gene, D gene, clone size, J gene, CDR3 DNA, CDR3 protein. D genes are given only for firm matches. Clone size, where shown, is once, few, many, or a class for clones that have expanded.

V gene: TRBV6-5; D gene: TRBD2; clone size: .; J gene: TRBJ2-3; CDR3 DNA: TGTGCCAGCAGCAGGGGACTAGCGGGAGGGCCTACAGATACGCAGTATTTT; CDR3 protein: CASSRGLAGGPTDTQYF
V gene: TRBV29-1; D gene: .; clone size: few; J gene: TRBJ1-1; CDR3 DNA: TGCAGCGTTGCTGTTTCGGGCAGTGAAGCTTTCTTT; CDR3 protein: CSVAVSGSEAFF
V gene: TRBV20-1; D gene: TRBD2; clone size: .; J gene: TRBJ2-1; CDR3 DNA: TGCAGTGCCCAGGGGACTAGCAGGAACCCATGGGGCTACAATGAGCAGTTCTTC; CDR3 protein: CSAQGTSRNPWGYNEQFF
V gene: TRBV7-9; D gene: .; clone size: many; J gene: TRBJ1-6; CDR3 DNA: TGTGCCAGCAGCTTAGAGTATGATTCACCCCTCCACTTT; CDR3 protein: CASSLEYDSPLHF
V gene: TRBV27; D gene: .; clone size: many; J gene: TRBJ2-7; CDR3 DNA: TGTGCCAGCAACCCTGGACAACCCTGGGACTACGAGCAGTACTTC; CDR3 protein: CASNPGQPWDYEQYF
V gene: TRBV30; D gene: .; clone size: many; J gene: TRBJ1-3; CDR3 DNA: TGTGCCTGGAGTAAGGCGAACAGCCCGAACACCATATATTTT; CDR3 protein: CAWSKANSPNTIYF
V gene: TRBV4-1; D gene: TRBD1; clone size: .; J gene: TRBJ1-2; CDR3 DNA: TGCGCCAGCAGTTACCTGGACAGGGGCAGGGGCTACACCTTC; CDR3 protein: CASSYLDRGRGYTF
V gene: TRBV6-1; D gene: .; clone size: few; J gene: TRBJ1-5; CDR3 DNA: TGTGCCAGCAGTTCGGGAAGGGAGAATCAGCCCCAGCATTTT; CDR3 protein: CASSSGRENQPQHF
V gene: TRBV20-1; D gene: TRBD2; clone size: .; J gene: TRBJ2-7; CDR3 DNA: TGCAGTGCTAGGGGACTAGCGGACGAGCAGTACTTC; CDR3 protein: CSARGLADEQYF
V gene: TRBV12-3/TRBV12-4; D gene: TRBD1; clone size: many; J gene: TRBJ1-6; CDR3 DNA: TGTGCCAGCAGTTTAGGGGCCGGGACAGCTGAATCACCCCTCCACTTT; CDR3 protein: CASSLGAGTAESPLHF
V gene: TRBV2; D gene: .; clone size: many; J gene: TRBJ1-5; CDR3 DNA: TGTGCCAGCAAGACAGGAGATCAGCCCCAGCATTTT; CDR3 protein: CASKTGDQPQHF
V gene: TRBV20-1; D gene: TRBD1; clone size: .; J gene: TRBJ2-7; CDR3 DNA: TGCAGTGAAGCAGGACAGGGGAGAGGAGAGCAGTACTTC; CDR3 protein: CSEAGQGRGEQYF